This T cell receptor (beta chain) was sequenced in a study of tumor and adjacent non-tumor tissue in lung cancer. TCRbeta libraries were built with three rounds of nested PCR, modified from ARM-PCR. TCRdb re-analysed the multiplex PCR reads in MiXCR, keeping a single row per CDR3 protein. Of 200,000 to 250,000 distinct CDR3 sequences listed, 71% were seen once; the top ten hold under 30%. As to this clonotype: The junction differs from germline at one of its ends, possibly a read error.

This CDR3 spans 12 amino acids. Germline values: CDR1 DFQATT, CDR2 SNEGSKA (reference sequence). RNA was extracted from bulk tissue without any cell sorting. Newly diagnosed lung cancer patients had thoracic surgery in China, August–late 2014, without prior chemotherapy. V is TRBV20-1 and J is TRBJ2-1; 7 nucleotides align to TRBD1. This TCR was sampled from a man in his 60s with non-small cell lung cancer. Sequencing used lung tumor tissue. CDR3: CSTRDSYNEQFF. DNA of the CDR3: TGCAGTACTAGGGACAGCTACAATGAGCAGTTCTTC.